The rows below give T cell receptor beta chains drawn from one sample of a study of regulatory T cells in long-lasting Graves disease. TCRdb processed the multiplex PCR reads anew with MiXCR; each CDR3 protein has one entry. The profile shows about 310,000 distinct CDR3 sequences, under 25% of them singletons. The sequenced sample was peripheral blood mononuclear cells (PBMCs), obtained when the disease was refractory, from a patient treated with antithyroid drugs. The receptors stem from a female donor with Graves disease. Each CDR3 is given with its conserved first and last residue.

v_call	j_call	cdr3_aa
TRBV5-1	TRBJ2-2	CASSLATTGGGELFF
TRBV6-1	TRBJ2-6	CASLDRTLFSGANVLTF
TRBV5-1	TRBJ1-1	CASRGDWNTEAFF
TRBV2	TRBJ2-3	CASSERDGSTDTQYF
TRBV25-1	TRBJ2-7	CASSGRLAYEQYF
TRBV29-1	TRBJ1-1	CSVDGGGLTEAFF
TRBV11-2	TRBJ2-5	CASSFSGGQRQETQYF
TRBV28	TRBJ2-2	CASRLTSGQGPGELFF
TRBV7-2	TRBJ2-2	CASSLQGGRELFF
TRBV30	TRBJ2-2	CAWSSGPATGELFF
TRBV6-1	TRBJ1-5	CASTMGQTNQPQHF
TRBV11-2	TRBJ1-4	CASRSPATGEKLFF
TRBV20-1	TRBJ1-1	CSARDIFDTEAFF
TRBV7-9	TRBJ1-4	CASSRGGSNEKLFF
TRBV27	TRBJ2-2	CASSFRDGELFF
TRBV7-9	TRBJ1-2	CASSPRLIDSYDGYTF
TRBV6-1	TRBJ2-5	CASSEASVGAGGQETQYF
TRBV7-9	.	CALTSGSDEQFF
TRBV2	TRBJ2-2	CASFVSSGELFF
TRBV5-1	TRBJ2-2	CASSKDPIGTSNTGELFF
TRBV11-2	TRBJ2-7	CASSVGRGYEQYF
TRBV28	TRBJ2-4	CASSLGQGYSLAKNIQYF
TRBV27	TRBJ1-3	CASSLGVAGNTIYF
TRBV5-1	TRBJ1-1	CASSLAGGMNTEAFF
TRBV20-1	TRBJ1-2	CSARPPTVRGYTF
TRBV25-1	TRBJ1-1	CASKTANTEAFF
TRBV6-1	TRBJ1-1	CASRGERGQGTAFF
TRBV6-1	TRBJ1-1	CASRPTMNTEAFF
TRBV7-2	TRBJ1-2	CASSLVASGSGYTF
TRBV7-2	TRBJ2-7	CASSLDSGRAYEQYF